Listed below are T cell receptor beta chains from one sample, sequenced in a study of blood T cells in healthy people across ages. TCRdb reanalysed the 5' RACE reads using MiXCR and keeps one entry per CDR3 protein. The sample includes some 780,000 distinct CDR3 sequences, roughly 50% of them seen just once. Sequenced sample: blood. The receptors were gathered from a man in his forties in good health. Both conserved end residues are part of each CDR3. D genes are given only for firm matches. Only some rows state a clone size, as once, few, many or a class for expanded clones.

>15|-|TRBJ2-5|TRBD2|TRBV29-1
TGCAGCGTTGTAGCCGGGAGGGCCGATCTAGAGACCCAGTACTTC
CSVVAGRADLETQYF
>11|-|TRBJ2-5|-|TRBV2
TGTGCCAGCAGTGAGGCCAGTGAGCAGTACTTC
CASSEASEQYF
>16|-|TRBJ2-5|-|TRBV2
TGTGCCGGCAGGATGCCGGGCCTCGATGTCCAAGAGACCCAGTACTTC
CAGRMPGLDVQETQYF
>15|few|TRBJ2-7|TRBD2|TRBV29-1
TGCAGCGTTATACGGACTAGCGGGGCAAGCTACGAGCAGTACTTC
CSVIRTSGASYEQYF
>19|-|TRBJ2-4|-|TRBV6-2/TRBV6-3
TGTGCCAGCAGTCCAAAGGGCGCCAGAGTACGAGCGGACGTAAACATTCAGTACTTC
CASSPKGARVRADVNIQYF
>13|-|TRBJ1-4|-|TRBV28
TGTGCCAGCAGTGAAACATTGGAGGAAAAACTGTTTTTT
CASSETLEEKLFF
>14|-|TRBJ1-1|TRBD1|TRBV29-1
TGCAGCGCCGCCCGGGGGACAGGGTCAACTGAAGCTTTCTTT
CSAARGTGSTEAFF
>15|-|TRBJ2-4|-|TRBV5-8
TGTGCCAGCAGCTTGATCAGAGACTTTTACAATGAGCAGTACTTC
CASSLIRDFYNEQYF
>16|-|TRBJ2-1|TRBD2|TRBV27
TGTGCCAGCAGTACCAAGGTAGCGGGACGAGACAATGAGCAGTTCTTC
CASSTKVAGRDNEQFF
>15|-|TRBJ2-3|-|TRBV4-2
TGTGCCAGCAGCCAAGTCCTCGAGGGCACAGATACGCAGTATTTT
CASSQVLEGTDTQYF
>12|-|TRBJ1-1|-|TRBV29-1
TGCAGCGTTGAAGGAATGAACACTGAAGCTTTCTTT
CSVEGMNTEAFF
>15|-|TRBJ1-5|-|TRBV6-5
TGTGCCAGCAGTTACGGGAGGCAGAAAAATCAGCCCCAGCATTTT
CASSYGRQKNQPQHF
>14|few|TRBJ1-6|-|TRBV5-1
TGCGCCAGCAGCCCAAATCACCAGTCGCCACCCCTCCACTTT
CASSPNHQSPPLHF
>13|-|TRBJ2-5|-|TRBV20-1
TGCAGTGCCCTACCCGGCAGTCAAGAGACCCAGTACTTC
CSALPGSQETQYF
>15|-|TRBJ2-3|TRBD1|TRBV29-1
TGCAGCGTTGTTGGTGGACAGGGGGGTACAGATACGCAGTATTTT
CSVVGGQGGTDTQYF
>17|-|TRBJ2-5|-|TRBV7-9
TGTGCCAGCAGCTTAGGTGCGCTGGGGCCTCCCTACAATGAGCAGTACTTC
CASSLGALGPPYNEQYF
>15|-|TRBJ2-3|TRBD1|TRBV20-1
TGCAGTGCTAGATCACGACAGGGGTCAGGGGATACGCAGTATTTT
CSARSRQGSGDTQYF
>14|-|TRBJ2-5|-|TRBV18
TGTGCCAGCTCACCTACGGCCGTTCAAGAGACCCAGTACTTC
CASSPTAVQETQYF
>17|once|TRBJ2-3|TRBD2|TRBV7-3
TGTGCCAGCAGTGGGAATTTAGCGGGAGCCAGCACAGATACGCAGTATTTT
CASSGNLAGASTDTQYF
>13|-|TRBJ2-3|-|TRBV4-2
TGTGCCAGCAGCCCTACGTTGCCGGATACGCAGTATTTT
CASSPTLPDTQYF
>12|-|TRBJ2-5|-|TRBV29-1
TGCAGCGTTCTGCCGGCGGGGGAGACCCAGTACTTC
CSVLPAGETQYF
>16|-|TRBJ2-5|-|TRBV28
TGTGCCAGCAGTGATCCGGCCCCCGCGGCGGAAGAGACCCAGTACTTC
CASSDPAPAAEETQYF
>11|-|TRBJ2-3|-|TRBV29-1
TGCAGCGGACGGTTGGGAGATACGCAGTATTTT
CSGRLGDTQYF
>13|few|TRBJ2-5|-|TRBV20-1
TGCAGTGCGGCATTAGGGGGTGTTGAGACCCAGTACTTC
CSAALGGVETQYF
>19|few|TRBJ2-1|-|TRBV7-8
TGTGCCAGCAGCTTGCCCGGCGGGGCGGACCCGTCCTACTACAATGAGCAGTTCTTC
CASSLPGGADPSYYNEQFF
>16|-|TRBJ2-3|-|TRBV12-3/TRBV12-4
TGTGCCAGCAGTTTCTCCAGGAGAAGGCGAACAGATACGCAGTATTTT
CASSFSRRRRTDTQYF
>13|-|TRBJ1-2|-|TRBV6-2/TRBV6-3
TGTGCCAGCAGTACGGGACCGGGAGGTGGCTACACCTTC
CASSTGPGGGYTF
>14|few|TRBJ2-7|-|TRBV25-1
TGTGCCAGCAGTGATACCGCAGCCAACTACGAGCAGTACTTC
CASSDTAANYEQYF
>14|-|TRBJ2-5|TRBD1|TRBV12-3/TRBV12-4
TGTGCCAGCAGTTTGGATGAGGGGGCGAAGGAGCAGTACTTC
CASSLDEGAKEQYF
>16|-|TRBJ2-1|-|TRBV5-1
TGCGCCAGCAGCCCAGGGACGACACTCTCCTACAATGAGCAGTTCTTC
CASSPGTTLSYNEQFF